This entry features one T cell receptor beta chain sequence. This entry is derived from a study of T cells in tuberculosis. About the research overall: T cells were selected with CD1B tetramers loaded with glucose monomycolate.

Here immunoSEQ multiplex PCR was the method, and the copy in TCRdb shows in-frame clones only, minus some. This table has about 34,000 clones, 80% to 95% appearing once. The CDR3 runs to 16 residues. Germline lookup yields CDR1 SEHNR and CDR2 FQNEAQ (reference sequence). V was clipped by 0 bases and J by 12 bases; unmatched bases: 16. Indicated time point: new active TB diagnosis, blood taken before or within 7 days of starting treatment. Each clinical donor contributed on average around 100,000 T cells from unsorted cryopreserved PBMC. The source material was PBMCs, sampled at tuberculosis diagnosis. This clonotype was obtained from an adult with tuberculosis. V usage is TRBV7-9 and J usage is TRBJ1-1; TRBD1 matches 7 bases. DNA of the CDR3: TGTGCCAGCAGCTTAGCGGGAGCAGGGGGAAGATTTTTGACTTTCTTT. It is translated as CASSLAGAGGRFLTFF.